This is a list of T cell receptor beta chains from one sample in a study of blood T cell repertoires in COVID-19. The assay was immunoSEQ multiplex PCR, and TCRdb's table has in-frame clones only and misses some. This sample yields more than 300,000 clones, of which 90% are seen a single time; about 1% belongs to the top ten. Sample: peripheral blood. The receptor source for this set is a woman in her forties with COVID-19, enrolled during active disease. CDR3s include the opening cysteine and the closing phenylalanine or tryptophan. The D gene is left open where the match is weak. Clone size is shown for a subset of rows, as once, few, many or a class of expanded clone.

>TRBJ2-2|-|TRBV28|-
TGTGCCAGCAGCCCAGCCGGGGTCACCGGGGAGCTGTTTTTT
CASSPAGVTGELFF
>TRBJ2-1|-|TRBV9|-
TGTGCCAGCAGCGTAGGGCTAGGGGTTGGGGATGAGCAGTTCTTC
CASSVGLGVGDEQFF
>TRBJ1-1|TRBD1|TRBV29-1|-
TGCAGCAACCGGGACAGGAATGAGAACACTGAAGCTTTCTTT
CSNRDRNENTEAFF
>TRBJ2-7|-|TRBV6-5|-
TGTGCCAGCAGAGAGGGAATAGGATCCTACGAGCAGTACTTC
CASREGIGSYEQYF
>TRBJ1-1|-|TRBV12-3/TRBV12-4|-
TGTGCCAGCATTCGGGGTTATAATCTTTTCTTT
CASIRGYNLFF
>TRBJ1-1|-|TRBV19|-
TGTGCCAGTGGGGATAGACAGGTCGGAAAAGCTTTCTTT
CASGDRQVGKAFF
>TRBJ2-5|TRBD2|TRBV2|-
TGTGCCAGCAGTGAAGTCGAGGTAGCGGGGGAAGAGTGGGGGACCCAGTACTTC
CASSEVEVAGEEWGTQYF
>TRBJ1-5|TRBD1|TRBV6-4|-
TGTGCCAGCAGTGGCCGGGACAGGGATTATCAGCCCCAGCATTTT
CASSGRDRDYQPQHF
>TRBJ1-1|TRBD1|TRBV10-3|-
TGTGCCATCAGCGGGACAGGGGGGAACACTGAAGCTTTCTTT
CAISGTGGNTEAFF
>TRBJ2-7|TRBD1|TRBV14|once
TGTGCCAGCAGCCAAAAAGCCGGGACAGGGGACTACTACGAGCAGTACTTC
CASSQKAGTGDYYEQYF